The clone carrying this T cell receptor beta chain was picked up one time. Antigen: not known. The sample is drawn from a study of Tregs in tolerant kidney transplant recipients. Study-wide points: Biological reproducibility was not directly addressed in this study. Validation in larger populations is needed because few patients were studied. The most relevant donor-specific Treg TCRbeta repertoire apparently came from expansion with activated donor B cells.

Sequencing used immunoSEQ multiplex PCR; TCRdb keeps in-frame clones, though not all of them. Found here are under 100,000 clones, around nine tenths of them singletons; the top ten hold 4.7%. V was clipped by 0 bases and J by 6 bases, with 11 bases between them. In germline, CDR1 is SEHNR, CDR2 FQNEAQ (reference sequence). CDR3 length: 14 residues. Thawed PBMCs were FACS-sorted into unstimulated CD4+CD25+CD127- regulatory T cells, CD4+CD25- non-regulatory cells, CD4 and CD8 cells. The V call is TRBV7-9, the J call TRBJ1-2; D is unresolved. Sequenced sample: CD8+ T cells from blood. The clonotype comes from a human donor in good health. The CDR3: CASSLARAVDGYTF. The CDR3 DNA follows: TGTGCCAGCAGCTTAGCTAGGGCAGTGGATGGCTACACCTTC.